One sample yielded the 26 T cell receptor beta chains listed below, sequenced in a study of blood T cell repertoires in COVID-19. The repertoire was sequenced with immunoSEQ multiplex PCR; TCRdb's copy has only in-frame clones and lacks some. The top ten clones hold around 3.5% of a sample with roughly 230,000 clones, more than 65% of them seen once. The sample comprised PBMCs or T cells enriched from blood (not recorded which). These receptors all come from a man aged 50 or older who had recovered from COVID-19.

The V and J genes are TRBV12-3 or TRBV12-4 and TRBJ2-7, with 10 bases that match TRBD1. The CDR3 has 12 amino acids. The ends lost 8 bases at V and 3 bases at J; junction bases unmatched: 1. CDR3 residues: CASGDRGYEQYF. CDR3 nucleotides: TGTGCCAGCGGGGACAGGGGCTACGAGCAGTACTTC.

The chain is built from TRBV23-1 and TRBJ2-1, with 12 bases lining up with TRBD2. TRBV23-1 is noted as an ORF with a role that remains uncertain. The J segment lost 8 bases and the V segment lost 3 bases, leaving 5 bases of the junction unmatched. CDR3 length: 15 amino acids. CDR3 protein: CASSHGLAGGDEQFF. The CDR3 DNA sequence: TGCGCCAGCAGTCACGGCCTAGCGGGAGGGGATGAGCAGTTCTTC.

This sequence joins TRBV18 and TRBJ1-1, with 8 bases lining up with TRBD1. The CDR3 extends over 16 amino acids. In germline, CDR1 is KGHSH, CDR2 LQKENI. V was clipped by 1 base and J by 5 bases; unmatched bases: 9. For the CDR3, the DNA is TGTGCCAGCTCACCACTCGGACAGGGACGTAGTACTGAAGCTTTCTTT. As protein: CASSPLGQGRSTEAFF.

The V and J genes are TRBV5-8 and TRBJ2-5; 8 bases match TRBD2. Per the germline V gene, CDR1 is SGHTS and CDR2 is YDEGEE. V gave up 5 bases and J gave up 4 bases; unmatched junction bases: 4. The CDR3 loop spans 13 amino acids. CDR3 amino acids: CASRPSGGETQYF. The DNA of the CDR3 is TGTGCCAGCAGACCCAGCGGGGGAGAGACCCAGTACTTC.

J is TRBJ2-3 and V is TRBV5-1; 9 nucleotides align to TRBD2. Per the germline V gene, CDR1 is SGHRS and CDR2 is YFSETQ. This CDR3 contains 16 residues. V was pared by 0 bases and J by 5 bases, with 7 bases of the junction left unmatched. This CDR3 reads CASSLVGSGGIDTQYF. The DNA for the CDR3 is TGCGCCAGCAGCTTGGTCGGTAGCGGGGGTATAGATACGCAGTATTTT.

The chain combines TRBV6-4 with TRBJ1-2, with TRBD1 identical over 8 bases. The CDR3 consists of 15 residues. The junction had 10 bases not matched to a gene; V was cut back by 2 bases and J by 8 bases. Germline assignment: CDR1 MRHNA and CDR2 SNTAGT. Here the CDR3 reads CASSDPSRGREGYTF. The CDR3, as DNA: TGTGCCAGCAGTGACCCGTCCAGGGGGCGGGAAGGCTACACCTTC.

This clone was observed a handful of times. V is TRBV28 and J is TRBJ1-2; weak D call: TRBD1 (5 bases). Germline CDR1 MDHEN, CDR2 SYDVKM. CDR3 length: 15 residues. Trimming cost V 7 bases and J 0 bases, with 15 bases left between them. In DNA form, the CDR3 reads TGTGCCAGCACCAAAGACAGCCTGTCTAACTATGGCTACACCTTC. Amino acids: CASTKDSLSNYGYTF.

The rearrangement links TRBV11-2 to TRBJ1-6, with TRBD1 matching 8 bases. Germline V gives CDR1 SGHAT, CDR2 FQNNGV. V dropped 1 base and J dropped 8; count of bases not matched to a gene: 4. This CDR3 has 15 amino acids. CDR3 DNA: TGTGCCAGCAGCTTAGCTGAGACAGGGGATTCACCCCTCCACTTT. Protein product: CASSLAETGDSPLHF.

V and J are TRBV7-2 and TRBJ1-2; no clear D. From germline, CDR1 is SGHTA and CDR2 FQGNSA. V lost 1 base, J lost 8 bases, and 11 bases lay in between. The CDR3 loop spans 13 amino acids. CDR3 nucleotides: TGTGCCAGCAGCTTAGGAGGGAGGGTGGGCTACACCTTC. Translated, it gives CASSLGGRVGYTF.

The chain combines TRBV5-1 with TRBJ2-5; D not certain. The ends were cut back, 2 bases at V and 1 base at J, with 6 bases in the middle. Germline V gene data show CDR1 as SGHRS and CDR2 as YFSETQ. The length of the CDR3 is 13 residues. The CDR3 loop reads CASSFGGQETQYF. The CDR3, as DNA: TGCGCCAGCAGCTTTGGCGGCCAAGAGACCCAGTACTTC.

This clone was picked up one time. Written as DNA, the CDR3 is TGCGCCAGCAGCTTGATGGTGAGCTCCTACGAGCAGTACTTC. Its protein is CASSLMVSSYEQYF. The chain has TRBV5-1 and TRBJ2-7; D not certain. CDR1 is SGHRS, CDR2 YFSETQ, per germline. The CDR3 consists of 14 residues. V lost 1 base and J 0 bases, leaving 8 bases between the germline ends.

The genes are TRBV5-4 and TRBJ1-6, with a tentative D call TRBD1 (5 bases). Trimming stripped 0 bases from V and 9 bases from J, with 13 bases between. The germline CDR1 and CDR2 sequences are SGHNT and YYREEE (reference sequence). The CDR3 is 15 amino acids. As DNA, the CDR3 is TGTGCCAGCAGCTTGGCGGGGGGGGATTTTTCACCCCTCCACTTT. It codes for CASSLAGGDFSPLHF.

The CDR3 DNA is TGTGCTAGTGGTTTACGGGGCACAGATACGCAGTATTTT. This codes for CASGLRGTDTQYF. The V and J genes are TRBV12-5 and TRBJ2-3; no reliable D call. Germline V gene data show CDR1 as LGHNT and CDR2 as FRNRAP. The CDR3 runs to 13 residues. Trimming removed 3 bases at V and 1 base at J, with 5 bases between. The whole variable domain, filled in from reference TRBV12-5 and TRBJ2-3, reads DARVTQTPRHKVTEMGQEVTMRCQPILGHNTVFWYRQTMMQGLELLAYFRNRAPLDDSGMPKDRFSAEMPDATLATLKIQPSEPRDSAVYFCASGLRGTDTQYFGPGTRLTVL.

In this sample, this clone turned up once. This rearrangement joins TRBV10-3 to TRBJ1-2; D possibly corresponds to TRBD1 (6 bases). With 5 bases removed from V and 4 bases from J, the gap between germline ends came to 14 bases. This CDR3 spans 14 amino acids. Per the germline V gene, CDR1 is ENHRY and CDR2 is SYGVKD. CDR3 sequence: CAISSGEGAYGYTF. The CDR3 nucleotides read TGTGCCATCAGTTCAGGGGAAGGGGCCTATGGCTACACCTTC.

This clone appeared a single time. The chain is built from TRBV29-1 and TRBJ1-2; 7 nucleotides match TRBD1. The CDR3 sequence is 12 residues long. Germline V gene lookup returns CDR1 SQVTM and CDR2 ANQGSEA. J lost 6 bases, V lost 7 bases, and 8 bases had no gene match. The DNA of the CDR3 is TGCAGCGGTAGCAGGGGGGCGGATGGCTACACCTTC. Translated: CSGSRGADGYTF.

The chain has TRBV11-3 and TRBJ2-2; 11 bases fit TRBD2. The CDR3 is 19 residues long. V gave up 5 bases and J gave up 5 bases; unmatched junction bases: 16. The germline V gene has CDR1 SGHNT and CDR2 YENEEA. In DNA, the CDR3 is TGTGCCAGCAGCACTCGGGGGGTCCGACTAGCGGGACGGACCGGGGAGCTGTTTTTT. Protein: CASSTRGVRLAGRTGELFF.

DNA of the CDR3: TGTGCCAGCAGTCCAAAGAGCGGGAGCCAAGAGACCCAGTACTTC. Amino acid sequence: CASSPKSGSQETQYF. This chain connects TRBV6-5 to TRBJ2-5; 8 positions match TRBD2. The length of the CDR3 is 15 residues. V lost 5 bases to trimming and J lost 1 base; unmatched junction nucleotides: 6. CDR1 MNHEY and CDR2 SVGAGI come from the germline V gene.

The V and J genes are TRBV24-1 and TRBJ1-1; TRBD1 is a possible D gene (6 bases). The V end lost 4 bases, the J end lost 3 bases, and 14 bases lay between the germline ends. The CDR3 runs 15 residues. Germline V CDR1 and CDR2: KGHDR, SFDVKD. This chain's CDR3 is CATSDSTGSYTEAFF. DNA for the CDR3: TGTGCCACCAGTGACTCTACAGGGTCCTACACTGAAGCTTTCTTT.

This clone was recorded once. The gene calls are TRBV27 and TRBJ1-3; 10 nucleotides align to TRBD1. J gave up 2 bases and V 9 bases, and 10 bases lay outside the gene matches. Germline CDR1 is MNHEY and CDR2 is SMNVEV (reference sequence). The CDR3 spans 16 residues. The CDR3 region is CASRPGTGEAGNTIYF. DNA of the CDR3: TGTGCCAGTAGACCCGGGACAGGGGAAGCTGGAAACACCATATATTTT.

This clone has a handful of counts. The chain couples TRBV5-1 to TRBJ2-1, with TRBD1 matching 10 bases. CDR1 is SGHRS and CDR2 is YFSETQ in the germline V gene. The CDR3 runs to 14 residues. The V and J ends lost 7 bases and 4 bases, in that order; junction bases with no gene match: 5. The CDR3 here is CASSGTGVYNEQFF. The DNA of the CDR3 is TGCGCCAGCTCCGGGACAGGGGTATACAATGAGCAGTTCTTC.

The V and J genes are TRBV19 and TRBJ1-1, with 8 bases identical to TRBD1. V trimming: 2 bases; J trimming: 0 bases; junction bases outside the gene matches: 2. This CDR3 has 15 amino acids. Germline-derived CDR1 and CDR2 are LNHDA and SQIVND (reference sequence). For the CDR3, the DNA is TGTGCCAGTAGTATACAGGGGGCGGTGAACACTGAAGCTTTCTTT. Translating gives CASSIQGAVNTEAFF.

V and J are TRBV19 and TRBJ1-5, with D perhaps matching TRBD1 (5 bases). CDR1 is LNHDA and CDR2 is SQIVND in the germline V gene (reference sequence). V lost 3 bases and J 9 bases, leaving 12 bases between the germline ends. This CDR3 contains 13 residues. CDR3 sequence reads: CASSIREVRPQHF. The CDR3 nucleotides are TGTGCCAGTAGTATCAGGGAGGTTAGGCCCCAGCATTTT.

The V call is TRBV7-3, the J call TRBJ2-1, with 9 bases lining up with TRBD1. Germline CDR1 is SGHTA and CDR2 is FQGTGA. The trim removed 2 bases at V and 6 bases at J, leaving 5 bases unmatched. The CDR3 has 15 amino acids. Here the CDR3 DNA reads TGTGCCAGCAGCTTAGGACCACAGGGGGCCAATGAGCAGTTCTTC. Residues: CASSLGPQGANEQFF.

This clone was counted only a few times. The rearrangement links TRBV19 to TRBJ2-7, with D uncertain. Germline CDR1 LNHDA, CDR2 SQIVND (reference sequence). CDR3 length equals 15 residues. V lost 2 bases and J 3 bases, leaving 14 bases between the germline ends. The CDR3 loop reads CASSIHPVSGYEQYF. DNA of the CDR3: TGTGCCAGTAGTATACACCCGGTTTCGGGCTACGAGCAGTACTTC.

The chain links TRBV5-1 to TRBJ1-4; possibly TRBD1 for D (6 bases). The V end was cut by 0 bases, the J end by 5 bases, with 14 bases between. CDR3 length: 16 amino acids. Germline CDR1 is SGHRS and CDR2 is YFSETQ. This CDR3 reads CASSLAGRQGNEKLFF. The CDR3 nucleotides read TGCGCCAGCAGCTTGGCCGGTCGGCAGGGGAATGAAAAACTGTTTTTT.

The rearrangement uses TRBV10-3 and TRBJ2-1; 12 nucleotides line up with TRBD2. The CDR3 spans 18 residues. V shed 6 bases, J shed 0 bases, and the junction held 9 bases outside the gene matches. Germline V gene data show CDR1 as ENHRY and CDR2 as SYGVKD. CDR3 amino acids: CAIRGTSGFLSSYNEQFF. CDR3 sequence (DNA): TGTGCCATCAGGGGGACTAGCGGGTTCTTGAGCTCCTACAATGAGCAGTTCTTC.